One and the same sample provided the 5 T cell receptor beta chains below, sequenced in a study of blood T cell repertoires in COVID-19. Method: immunoSEQ multiplex PCR; TCRdb's copy keeps in-frame clones and lacks some. The sample consists of 200,000 to 250,000 clones, approximately 80% of them appearing once. Sequencing used peripheral blood. The receptor source for this set is a woman older than 75 with COVID-19, enrolled during active disease.

This chain links TRBV5-4 with TRBJ2-2; 7 bases are shared with TRBD1. The length of the CDR3 is 15 residues. V trimming: 3 bases; J trimming: 0 bases; junction bases outside the gene matches: 2. The germline V gene encodes CDR1 SGHNT and CDR2 YYREEE (reference sequence). The CDR3 here is CASSWQGANTGELFF. The CDR3 DNA follows: TGTGCCAGCAGCTGGCAGGGGGCGAACACCGGGGAGCTGTTTTTT.

This clone has just a few counts. The CDR3 nucleotides read TGTGCCAGCAGCGTAGGCTTCACGGCAGGGGACACAGATACGCAGTATTTT. It yields the protein CASSVGFTAGDTDTQYF. The rearrangement uses TRBV9 and TRBJ2-3; D might be TRBD1 (6 bases). The CDR3 length is 17 residues. Germline V gene lookup returns CDR1 SGDLS and CDR2 YYNGEE. V lost 0 bases to trimming and J lost 2 bases, with 16 bases between them.

This clone has just a few counts. The chain is built from TRBV5-1 and TRBJ2-1; 7 nucleotides match TRBD2. The V gene end was trimmed by 5 bases and the J gene end by 3 bases; junction bases not matched to a gene: 5. Germline CDR1 is SGHRS and CDR2 is YFSETQ. The CDR3 totals 14 residues. CDR3 sequence (DNA): TGCGCCAGCAGTGTGGGGGGGAGCTACAATGAGCAGTTCTTC. Translated, it gives CASSVGGSYNEQFF. The full variable domain, completed using reference TRBV5-1 and TRBJ2-1, is KAGVTQTPRYLIKTRGQQVTLSCSPISGHRSVSWYQQTPGQGLQFLFEYFSETQRNKGNFPGRFSGRQFSNSRSEMNVSTLELGDSALYLCASSVGGSYNEQFFGPGTRLTVL.

The J gene is TRBJ2-1, the V gene TRBV19; 9 positions agree with TRBD2. J was trimmed by 4 bases and V by 4 bases; bases with no gene match: 5. This CDR3 comprises 15 residues. Germline values: CDR1 LNHDA, CDR2 SQIVND (reference sequence). The DNA for the CDR3 is TGTGCCAGTAGTACCCTTAGCGGGGGTTACAATGAGCAGTTCTTC. This gives the protein CASSTLSGGYNEQFF. The whole variable domain, remainder taken from reference TRBV19 and TRBJ2-1, is DGGITQSPKYLFRKEGQNVTLSCEQNLNHDAMYWYRQDPGQGLRLIYYSQIVNDFQKGDIAEGYSVSREKKESFPLTVTSAQKNPTAFYLCASSTLSGGYNEQFFGPGTRLTVL.

The chain has TRBV18 and TRBJ2-6, with D perhaps matching TRBD1 (5 bases). Germline V gives CDR1 KGHSH, CDR2 LQKENI. Trimming left V 3 bases short and J 2 bases short, with 17 bases between. CDR3 length equals 18 residues. Here the CDR3 DNA reads TGTGCCAGCTCACCGGCCCAGGGTCTGATCCCTGGGGCCAACGTCCTGACTTTC. It translates to CASSPAQGLIPGANVLTF.